Listed below are T cell receptor beta chains from one sample, sequenced in a study of early T cells in non-severe SARS-CoV-2 infection. TCRdb itself ran the 5' RACE reads through MiXCR, one entry per CDR3 protein. The sample records 40,000 to 55,000 distinct CDR3 sequences, about 7.8% being singletons. The sample comprised whole blood. The source of these receptors is an adult who was a healthcare worker with PCR-confirmed SARS-CoV-2 infection or an uninfected control (not recorded which). The CDR3 runs from the conserved cysteine through the conserved F or W. The order of the fields is V gene, J gene, D gene, clone size, CDR3 length, CDR3 protein, CDR3 DNA. A D gene is named only where the DNA matches it firmly. Clone size appears in some rows only: once, few, many, or a class for an expanded clone.

V: TRBV7-2
J: TRBJ1-6
D: .
size: few
length: 14
CDR3: CASSNGTDNSPLHF
DNA: TGTGCCAGCAGTAACGGGACGGATAATTCACCCCTCCACTTT

V: TRBV6-4
J: TRBJ2-2
D: .
size: .
length: 14
CDR3: CASSAFRGSGELFF
DNA: TGTGCCAGCAGTGCCTTCAGGGGATCCGGGGAGCTGTTTTTT

V: TRBV10-3
J: TRBJ2-5
D: .
size: .
length: 17
CDR3: CAISEVGGSRQQETQYF
DNA: TGTGCCATCAGTGAGGTTGGCGGGTCCCGGCAGCAAGAGACCCAGTACTTC

V: TRBV13
J: TRBJ1-1
D: .
size: many
length: 13
CDR3: CASSPNKRVEAFF
DNA: TGTGCCAGCAGCCCCAATAAGAGGGTTGAAGCTTTCTTT

V: TRBV6-2/TRBV6-3
J: TRBJ2-1
D: TRBD1
size: many
length: 16
CDR3: CASSSPQGASYNEQFF
DNA: TGTGCCAGCAGCTCACCACAGGGGGCATCCTACAATGAGCAGTTCTTC

V: TRBV11-2
J: TRBJ2-3
D: .
size: many
length: 12
CDR3: CASSPGTDTQYF
DNA: TGTGCCAGCAGCCCAGGGACAGATACGCAGTATTTT

V: TRBV27
J: TRBJ1-2
D: TRBD1
size: many
length: 15
CDR3: CASSFRDRGRSGYTF
DNA: TGTGCCAGCAGTTTCCGGGACAGGGGGCGTAGTGGCTACACCTTC

V: TRBV7-9
J: TRBJ2-3
D: TRBD2
size: .
length: 15
CDR3: CASTNSGTSGGSKYF
DNA: TGTGCCAGTACAAACTCCGGGACTAGCGGGGGCTCCAAGTATTTT

V: TRBV12-3/TRBV12-4
J: TRBJ1-5
D: .
size: few
length: 14
CDR3: CASSLLYSNQPQHF
DNA: TGTGCCAGCAGTTTATTGTATAGCAATCAGCCCCAGCATTTT

V: TRBV7-2
J: TRBJ2-3
D: .
size: .
length: 14
CDR3: CASSPGIVTDTQYF
DNA: TGTGCCAGCAGCCCGGGGATCGTCACAGATACGCAGTATTTT

V: TRBV9
J: TRBJ2-7
D: .
size: .
length: 14
CDR3: CASSPTTKTYEQYF
DNA: TGTGCCAGCAGCCCTACGACAAAGACCTACGAGCAGTACTTC

V: TRBV4-3
J: TRBJ2-3
D: TRBD2
size: once
length: 19
CDR3: CASSQGLLFAGGLADTQYF
DNA: TGCGCCAGCAGCCAAGGACTGCTATTTGCGGGGGGGCTGGCAGATACGCAGTATTTT

V: TRBV27
J: TRBJ2-1
D: TRBD1
size: many
length: 15
CDR3: CASRPHRGGGNEQFF
DNA: TGTGCCAGCAGACCTCACAGGGGTGGTGGCAATGAGCAGTTCTTC

V: TRBV20-1
J: TRBJ2-1
D: .
size: many
length: 12
CDR3: CSAREFHNEQFF
DNA: TGCAGTGCTAGAGAGTTTCACAATGAGCAGTTCTTC

V: TRBV28
J: TRBJ2-5
D: TRBD2
size: .
length: 16
CDR3: CASSLNMGGGKETQYF
DNA: TGTGCCAGCAGTTTAAATATGGGCGGGGGGAAAGAGACCCAGTACTTC

V: TRBV6-2/TRBV6-3
J: TRBJ1-2
D: TRBD1
size: medium-sized
length: 15
CDR3: CASTRDSQARNGYTF
DNA: TGTGCCAGCACCAGGGACAGTCAAGCCCGCAATGGCTACACCTTC

V: TRBV12-3/TRBV12-4
J: TRBJ1-2
D: TRBD1
size: many
length: 14
CDR3: CASRPRDRGYGYTF
DNA: TGTGCCAGCAGGCCCCGGGACAGGGGATATGGCTACACCTTC

V: TRBV20-1
J: TRBJ1-2
D: TRBD1
size: many
length: 16
CDR3: CSAPTPPGGGLDGYTF
DNA: TGCAGTGCACCGACCCCCCCAGGGGGCGGTTTGGATGGCTACACCTTC

V: TRBV7-8
J: TRBJ1-1
D: .
size: .
length: 13
CDR3: CAGSSSGYTEAFF
DNA: TGTGCCGGCAGCTCTTCGGGATACACTGAAGCTTTCTTT

V: TRBV12-3/TRBV12-4
J: TRBJ2-1
D: TRBD2
size: few
length: 16
CDR3: CASSLGTSGGAYEQFF
DNA: TGTGCCAGCAGTTTAGGGACTAGCGGGGGGGCGTATGAGCAGTTCTTC